One and the same sample provided the 19 T cell receptor beta chains below, sequenced in a study of cytomegalovirus exposure and HLA in healthy donors. The study ran its PCR with 60 Vbeta and 13 Jbeta primers. Assay: immunoSEQ multiplex PCR; the TCRdb copy retains only in-frame clones and omits some. This sample has 110,000 to 150,000 clones, with 70% found just once. The sequencing sample was made of PBMCs. The receptors derive from a woman in her 30s in good health and CMV-seronegative.

The chain carries TRBV13 and TRBJ2-3; 10 positions match TRBD2. This CDR3 has 16 amino acids. After removal of 5 bases from V and 0 bases from J, the junction contained 5 bases not matched to a gene. Germline V lookup: CDR1 PRHDT, CDR2 FYEKMQ (reference sequence). The CDR3, as DNA: TGTGCCAGCAGCCGGACTAGCGGATATAGCACAGATACGCAGTATTTT. Translated: CASSRTSGYSTDTQYF.

V usage is TRBV7-9 and J usage is TRBJ2-3; maybe TRBD1 (6 bases). Germline V gives CDR1 SEHNR, CDR2 FQNEAQ (reference sequence). V shed 5 bases and J shed 4 bases, with 13 bases lying between them. CDR3 length equals 14 residues. The CDR3 DNA follows: TGTGCCAGCAGCCCGGTGGGGGCCGCAGATACGCAGTATTTT. It is translated as CASSPVGAADTQYF.

The genes are TRBV19 and TRBJ1-5; D perhaps matches TRBD1 (6 bases). There are 15 residues in the CDR3. V gave up 6 bases and J gave up 3 bases, with 15 bases separating them. Germline CDR1 and CDR2: LNHDA and SQIVND (reference sequence). The CDR3 DNA follows: TGTGCCAGTAGAACCAACGACAGGCTCAATCAGCCCCAGCATTTT. Translating gives CASRTNDRLNQPQHF.

This sequence joins TRBV13 and TRBJ2-7, with TRBD2 matching 7 bases. Losses at the gene ends were 2 bases for V and 9 bases for J; bases not matched to a gene: 22. Germline CDR1 reads PRHDT; CDR2 reads FYEKMQ (reference sequence). This CDR3 has 18 amino acids. CDR3 bases: TGTGCCAGCAGCTTAAAACGAGGGAGGGCATGGGACGATACGGGGCAGTACTTC. Translation gives CASSLKRGRAWDDTGQYF.

This clone was found a few times. The genes are TRBV5-5 and TRBJ1-4; no reliable D call. Looked up from germline, CDR1 is SGHKS and CDR2 is YYEKEE (reference sequence). This CDR3 is 14 amino acids long. Trimming shortened V by 4 bases and J by 7 bases, and 14 bases separated the two germline ends. CDR3 loop: CASSDRRAGEKLFF. DNA for the CDR3: TGTGCCAGCAGCGACCGACGGGCGGGTGAAAAACTGTTTTTT.

This rearrangement joins TRBV7-2 to TRBJ2-5, with D hard to call. This CDR3 has 14 residues. Trimming took 4 bases from V and 1 from J, leaving 10 bases between them. In germline, CDR1 is SGHTA, CDR2 FQGNSA. The DNA of the CDR3 is TGTGCCAGCAGCTCCCCAGTAACCCAAGAGACCCAGTACTTC. Translated, it gives CASSSPVTQETQYF.

The chain couples TRBV6-5 to TRBJ1-4; 9 bases fit TRBD1. V shed 6 bases, J shed 10 bases, and the junction held 6 bases outside the gene matches. Germline values: CDR1 MNHEY, CDR2 SVGAGI. This CDR3 spans 13 amino acids. CDR3 sequence (DNA): TGTGCCAGCAGAACGGACAGGGGAGGAAAACTGTTTTTT. Protein sequence: CASRTDRGGKLFF.

This rearrangement joins TRBV11-3 to TRBJ2-2, with TRBD2 matching 7 bases. V lost 1 base, J lost 7 bases, and 6 bases stayed unmatched. This CDR3 spans 15 amino acids. Germline lookup yields CDR1 SGHNT and CDR2 YENEEA. The CDR3, as DNA: TGTGCCAGCAGCTTAGTCGCGGGAGCGGGCGGGGAGCTGTTTTTT. It translates to CASSLVAGAGGELFF.

The gene calls are TRBV6-5 and TRBJ2-7; D unresolved. The CDR3 spans 11 residues. Germline V CDR1 and CDR2: MNHEY, SVGAGI. Trimming took 8 bases from V and 3 from J, leaving 8 bases between them. The CDR3 bases are TGTGCCAGCCCGTCCGGCTACGAGCAGTACTTC. It specifies CASPSGYEQYF.

The chain is built from TRBV5-4 and TRBJ2-4, with TRBD1 matching over 11 bases. The CDR3 consists of 15 residues. V shed 0 bases, J shed 6 bases, and the junction held 2 bases outside the gene matches. Germline V CDR1 and CDR2: SGHNT, YYREEE (reference sequence). CDR3 region: CASSLGTGGVNIQYF. CDR3 nucleotides: TGTGCCAGCAGCTTGGGGACAGGGGGCGTAAACATTCAGTACTTC.

V and J are TRBV7-3 and TRBJ1-2, with D unresolved. The CDR3 covers 15 residues. Germline CDR1 is SGHTA and CDR2 is FQGTGA. V lost 5 bases to trimming and J lost 1 base, with 14 bases between them. The CDR3 DNA follows: TGTGCCAGCAGCCCGGCCGGCGGAAGTAACTATGGCTACACCTTC. Its protein is CASSPAGGSNYGYTF.

The chain links TRBV6-5 to TRBJ1-2; D possibly corresponds to TRBD1 (6 bases). This CDR3 is built from 16 residues. Germline values: CDR1 MNHEY, CDR2 SVGAGI. The V and J ends lost 2 bases and 4 bases respectively, with 17 bases between them. Here the CDR3 reads CASSYEFDRSIYGYTF. Here the CDR3 DNA reads TGTGCCAGCAGTTACGAATTTGACAGGTCCATCTATGGCTACACCTTC.

V usage is TRBV29-1 and J usage is TRBJ2-2; 10 positions agree with TRBD2. The ends lost 2 bases at V and 7 bases at J; junction bases unmatched: 4. The germline V gene encodes CDR1 SQVTM and CDR2 ANQGSEA. This CDR3 is built from 14 residues. CDR3: CSVEKREGHGELFF. The CDR3 bases are TGCAGCGTTGAAAAGCGGGAGGGCCACGGGGAGCTGTTTTTT.

The chain recombines TRBV21-1 with TRBJ2-7; the D call TRBD1 from the table was never checked on the DNA. TRBV21-1 is recorded as a pseudogene. CDR3 length: 14 amino acids. CDR3 sequence: CATEDSARGYEQYF. The CDR3 region has the DNA TGTGCCACCGAGGACAGCGCGCGCGGGTACGAGCAGTACTTC.

This clone showed up just a few times. The chain couples TRBV16 to TRBJ1-5; 10 bases line up with TRBD1. Germline V gene lookup returns CDR1 KGHSY and CDR2 FQNENV. V was clipped by 4 bases and J by 9 bases; unmatched bases: 6. The CDR3 spans 14 residues. Here the CDR3 reads CASSRGQGVGPQHF. The CDR3 region has the DNA TGTGCCAGCAGCCGCGGACAGGGGGTTGGGCCCCAGCATTTT. Together with reference TRBV16 and TRBJ1-5, the CDR3 gives the full variable domain: GEEVAQTPKHLVRGEGQKAKLYCAPIKGHSYVFWYQQVLKNEFKFLISFQNENVFDETGMPKERFSAKCLPNSPCSLEIQATKLEDSAVYFCASSRGQGVGPQHFGDGTRLSIL.

In its sample, this clone was seen a few times. V and J are TRBV5-1 and TRBJ2-3; the match to TRBD2 covers 10 bases. Per germline, CDR1 SGHRS and CDR2 YFSETQ. Germline trimming cut 7 bases from V and 4 bases from J; bases unmatched to any gene: 6. The CDR3 sequence is 14 residues long. DNA for the CDR3: TGCGCCAGCGGAAGCGGGGGGGCCTCAGATACGCAGTATTTT. The encoded protein is CASGSGGASDTQYF.

The chain recombines TRBV2 with TRBJ2-3; 8 bases align to TRBD2. Germline lookup yields CDR1 SNHLY and CDR2 FYNNEI. The CDR3 is 15 residues long. After removal of 0 bases from V and 9 bases from J, the junction contained 8 bases not matched to a gene. CDR3 bases: TGTGCCAGCAGTGAAGCTAGCGGGGCCGGGAGAACGCAGTATTTT. The encoded protein is CASSEASGAGRTQYF.

The rearrangement joins TRBV18 to TRBJ2-3, with 8 positions matching TRBD2. CDR3 length: 20 residues. Per the germline V gene, CDR1 is KGHSH and CDR2 is LQKENI. The V and J ends lost 3 bases and 2 bases, in that order; junction bases with no gene match: 19. The CDR3 DNA sequence: TGTGCCAGCTCACCGATCCCTTTAGGCGGGGGGACCGCCCCCACAGATACGCAGTATTTT. This encodes CASSPIPLGGGTAPTDTQYF.

The CDR3 coding sequence is TGTGCCAGTAGTGGAACAGGGTCCCATAGAAAACTGTTTTTT. This translates into CASSGTGSHRKLFF. This chain links TRBV19 with TRBJ1-4; tentatively, D is TRBD1 (6 bases). Trimming removed 5 bases from V and 10 bases from J, with 17 bases in between. The CDR3 extends over 14 amino acids. Looked up from germline, CDR1 is LNHDA and CDR2 is SQIVND (reference sequence).